What follows are 2 T cell receptor beta chains derived from one specimen sequenced in a study of PD-1 blockade in classical Hodgkin lymphoma. Relapse after autologous stem cell transplantation occurred in every patient, and brentuximab vedotin exposure varied. Here immunoSEQ multiplex PCR was the method, and the copy in TCRdb shows in-frame clones only, minus some. The sample has under 2,500 clones; roughly 58% are singletons. The sequences come from peripheral blood mononuclear cells (PBMCs), collected at baseline. These receptors all stem from a human donor with classical Hodgkin lymphoma.

This clone is categorized as large. The chain links TRBV7-9 to TRBJ2-3; a possible D gene is TRBD1 (5 bases). V was trimmed by 1 base and J by 3 bases, leaving 8 bases between them. This CDR3 region has 14 residues. Germline V gene lookup returns CDR1 SEHNR and CDR2 FQNEAQ (reference sequence). The DNA for the CDR3 is TGTGCCAGCAGCTTAGATCCAGGGACAGATACGCAGTATTTT. This translates into CASSLDPGTDTQYF.

This clone was seen a few times. This chain uses TRBV9 with TRBJ2-1, with 12 positions matching TRBD2. The V segment lost 3 bases and the J segment 7 bases; nucleotides outside the gene matches: 8. This CDR3 has 16 residues. Germline loops: CDR1 SGDLS, CDR2 YYNGEE. This CDR3 reads CASSATSGGIRNEQFF. In DNA, the CDR3 is TGTGCCAGCAGCGCGACTAGCGGGGGAATAAGAAATGAGCAGTTCTTC. Using reference TRBV9 and TRBJ2-1 for the parts outside the CDR3, the full variable domain is DSGVTQTPKHLITATGQRVTLRCSPRSGDLSVYWYQQSLDQGLQFLIQYYNGEERAKGNILERFSAQQFPDLHSELNLSSLELGDSALYFCASSATSGGIRNEQFFGPGTRLTVL.